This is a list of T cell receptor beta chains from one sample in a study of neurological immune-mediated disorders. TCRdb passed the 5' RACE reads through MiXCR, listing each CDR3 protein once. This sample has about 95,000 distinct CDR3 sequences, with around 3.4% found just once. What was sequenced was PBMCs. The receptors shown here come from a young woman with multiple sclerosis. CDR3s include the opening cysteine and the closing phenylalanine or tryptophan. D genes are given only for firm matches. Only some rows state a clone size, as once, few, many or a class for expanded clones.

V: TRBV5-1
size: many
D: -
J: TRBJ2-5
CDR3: CASRWQAKETQYF
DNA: TGCGCCAGCAGATGGCAGGCCAAAGAGACCCAGTACTTC

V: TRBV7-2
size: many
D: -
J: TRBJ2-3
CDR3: CASIKSWGEASTDTQYF
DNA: TGTGCCAGCATCAAATCATGGGGGGAAGCAAGCACAGATACGCAGTATTTT

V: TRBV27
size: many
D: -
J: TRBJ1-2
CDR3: CASSGGGGYGYTF
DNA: TGTGCCAGCAGCGGGGGGGGTGGCTATGGCTACACCTTC

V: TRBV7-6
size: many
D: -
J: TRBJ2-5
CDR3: CASSLLYRAGETQYF
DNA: TGTGCCAGCAGCTTACTATACAGGGCGGGGGAGACCCAGTACTTC

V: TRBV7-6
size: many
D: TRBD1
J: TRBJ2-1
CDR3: CASSLVGTGLRNEQFF
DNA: TGTGCCAGCAGCTTAGTGGGGACAGGGTTGAGAAATGAGCAGTTCTTC

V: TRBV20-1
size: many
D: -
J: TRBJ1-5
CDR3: CSARSLVLGVSQPQHF
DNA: TGCAGTGCTAGATCCCTGGTCCTAGGGGTTAGTCAGCCCCAGCATTTT

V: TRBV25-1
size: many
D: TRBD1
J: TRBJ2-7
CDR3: CASSEPGQVSSYEQYF
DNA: TGTGCCAGCAGTGAACCGGGACAGGTGAGCTCCTACGAGCAGTACTTC

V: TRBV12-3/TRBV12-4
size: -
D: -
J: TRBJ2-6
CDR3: CASSFSLSGDNVLTF
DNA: TGTGCCAGCAGTTTCTCTCTCTCTGGGGACAACGTCCTGACTTTC

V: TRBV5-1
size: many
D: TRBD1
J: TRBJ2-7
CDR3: CASSLVPDRGSYEQYF
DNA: TGCGCCAGCAGCTTGGTTCCGGACAGGGGCTCCTACGAGCAGTACTTC

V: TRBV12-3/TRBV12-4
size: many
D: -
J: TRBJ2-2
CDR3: CASSPAGELFF
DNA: TGTGCCAGCAGCCCTGCCGGGGAGCTGTTTTTT

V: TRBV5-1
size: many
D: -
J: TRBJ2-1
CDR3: CASSLEASRYNEQFF
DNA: TGCGCCAGCAGCTTGGAGGCTAGCCGTTACAATGAGCAGTTCTTC

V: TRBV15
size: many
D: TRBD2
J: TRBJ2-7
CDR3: CATSRARDYSYEQYF
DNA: TGTGCCACCAGCAGGGCCCGGGACTACTCCTACGAGCAGTACTTC

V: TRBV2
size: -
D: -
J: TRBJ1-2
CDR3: CASSDGHYGYTF
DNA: TGTGCCAGCAGTGATGGGCACTATGGCTACACCTTC

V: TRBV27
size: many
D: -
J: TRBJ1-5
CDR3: CASSSQGVQPQHF
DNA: TGTGCCAGCAGTTCCCAGGGTGTTCAGCCCCAGCATTTT

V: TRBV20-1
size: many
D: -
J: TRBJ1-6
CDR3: CSAKAEGSYNSPLHF
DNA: TGCAGTGCCAAGGCCGAAGGGTCCTATAATTCACCCCTCCACTTT

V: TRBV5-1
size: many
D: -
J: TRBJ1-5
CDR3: CASSLGAVNQPQHF
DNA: TGCGCCAGCAGCTTGGGGGCCGTGAATCAGCCCCAGCATTTT

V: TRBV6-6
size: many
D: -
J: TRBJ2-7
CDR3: CASSPRTVHEQYF
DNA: TGTGCCAGCAGTCCCCGGACAGTCCACGAGCAGTACTTC

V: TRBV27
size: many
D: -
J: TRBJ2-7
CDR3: CASTLYEQYF
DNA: TGTGCCAGCACCCTCTACGAGCAGTACTTC

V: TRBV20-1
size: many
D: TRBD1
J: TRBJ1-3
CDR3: CSARAQGASGNTIYF
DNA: TGCAGTGCTAGAGCACAGGGGGCGTCAGGAAACACCATATATTTT

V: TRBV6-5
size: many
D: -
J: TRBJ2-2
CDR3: CASRSHSYTGELFF
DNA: TGTGCCAGCAGGTCTCACAGTTACACCGGGGAGCTGTTTTTT

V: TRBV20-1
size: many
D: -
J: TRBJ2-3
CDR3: CSAGYGADTQYF
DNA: TGCAGTGCTGGGTACGGGGCAGATACGCAGTATTTT

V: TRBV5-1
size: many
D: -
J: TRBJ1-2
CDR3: CASTWDTYGYTF
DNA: TGCGCCAGCACTTGGGACACCTATGGCTACACCTTC

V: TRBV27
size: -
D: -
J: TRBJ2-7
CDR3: CASSEMVGSEQYF
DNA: TGTGCCAGCAGTGAAATGGTTGGGAGCGAGCAGTACTTC

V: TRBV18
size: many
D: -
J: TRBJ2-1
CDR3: CASSGSTNEQFF
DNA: TGTGCCAGCTCGGGGAGTACCAATGAGCAGTTCTTC

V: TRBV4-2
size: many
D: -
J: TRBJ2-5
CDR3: CASSQAATRTQETQYF
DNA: TGTGCCAGCAGCCAAGCCGCCACTAGGACCCAAGAGACCCAGTACTTC

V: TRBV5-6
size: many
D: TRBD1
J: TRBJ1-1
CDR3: CASSLRQGGIQNTEAFF
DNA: TGTGCCAGCAGCTTGCGGCAGGGGGGGATTCAGAACACTGAAGCTTTCTTT

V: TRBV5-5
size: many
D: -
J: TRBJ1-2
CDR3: CASSSQQWASLYGYTF
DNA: TGTGCCAGCAGCTCCCAACAGTGGGCCTCACTCTATGGCTACACCTTC

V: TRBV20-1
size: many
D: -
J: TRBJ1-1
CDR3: CSARRRRAVGNTEAFF
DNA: TGCAGTGCTAGGAGGCGGCGGGCTGTGGGGAACACTGAAGCTTTCTTT

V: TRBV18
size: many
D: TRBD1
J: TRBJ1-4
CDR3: CASSPRGGESEKLFF
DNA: TGTGCCAGCTCACCGCGAGGGGGCGAGAGTGAAAAACTGTTTTTT

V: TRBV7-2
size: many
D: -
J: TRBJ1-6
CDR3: CASSPYDSPLHF
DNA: TGTGCCAGCAGCCCCTATGATTCACCCCTCCACTTT

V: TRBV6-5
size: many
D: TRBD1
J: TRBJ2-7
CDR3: CASSTDRGALGEQYF
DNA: TGTGCCAGCAGTACGGACAGGGGGGCGTTGGGCGAGCAGTACTTC

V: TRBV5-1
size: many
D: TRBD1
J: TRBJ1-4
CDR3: CASRKSRDSIPNEKLFF
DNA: TGCGCCAGCAGAAAAAGCCGGGACAGTATTCCTAATGAAAAACTGTTTTTT

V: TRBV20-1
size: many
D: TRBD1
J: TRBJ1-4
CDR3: CSALPTGAYNEKLFF
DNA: TGCAGTGCTCTACCTACAGGGGCATATAATGAAAAACTGTTTTTT

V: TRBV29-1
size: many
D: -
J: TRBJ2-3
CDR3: CSVGWGLTDTQYF
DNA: TGCAGCGTGGGATGGGGGCTGACAGATACGCAGTATTTT

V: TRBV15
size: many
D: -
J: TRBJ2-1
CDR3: CATSRDRDLTYNEQFF
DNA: TGTGCCACCAGCAGAGACCGGGACTTGACCTACAATGAGCAGTTCTTC

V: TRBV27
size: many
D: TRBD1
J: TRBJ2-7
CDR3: CASSTRQGPYEQYF
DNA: TGTGCCAGCAGTACTCGACAGGGCCCCTACGAGCAGTACTTC

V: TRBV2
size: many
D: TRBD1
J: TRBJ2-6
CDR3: CASTWDRASGANVLTF
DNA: TGTGCCAGCACGTGGGACAGAGCCTCTGGGGCCAACGTCCTGACTTTC

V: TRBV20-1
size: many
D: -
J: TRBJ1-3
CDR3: CSAGRGGGTGNTIYF
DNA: TGCAGTGCTGGACGCGGAGGGGGGACTGGAAACACCATATATTTT

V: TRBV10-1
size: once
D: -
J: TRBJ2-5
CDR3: CASSFKGSETQYF
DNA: TGCGCCAGCAGCTTTAAGGGGTCAGAGACCCAGTACTTC

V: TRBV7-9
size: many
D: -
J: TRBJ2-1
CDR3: CASSHEGGAYNEQFF
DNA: TGTGCCAGCAGCCACGAGGGCGGGGCTTACAATGAGCAGTTCTTC

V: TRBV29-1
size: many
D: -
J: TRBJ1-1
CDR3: CSVEGGGNTEAFF
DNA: TGCAGCGTTGAAGGGGGCGGTAACACTGAAGCTTTCTTT

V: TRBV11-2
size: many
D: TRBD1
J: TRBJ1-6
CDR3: CASSLKQGASPLHF
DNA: TGTGCCAGCAGCTTGAAACAGGGGGCATCACCCCTCCACTTT

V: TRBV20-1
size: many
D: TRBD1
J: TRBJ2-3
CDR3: CSAPGNRGFTDTQYF
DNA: TGCAGTGCCCCCGGAAACAGGGGGTTCACAGATACGCAGTATTTT

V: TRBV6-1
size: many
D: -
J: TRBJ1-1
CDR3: CASSEGGENTEAFF
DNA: TGTGCCAGCAGTGAAGGGGGCGAGAACACTGAAGCTTTCTTT